Shown below are 7 T cell receptor beta chains from a single sample sequenced in a study of blood T cell repertoires in COVID-19. The repertoire was sequenced with immunoSEQ multiplex PCR; TCRdb's copy has only in-frame clones and lacks some. The profile shows 100,000 to 150,000 clones, around 82% of them singletons. The sample consisted of peripheral blood. These receptors came from a woman under 40 who had recovered from COVID-19.

The chain links TRBV11-3 to TRBJ2-1; TRBD1 matches at 10 bases. This CDR3 is 15 amino acids long. The germline V gene encodes CDR1 SGHNT and CDR2 YENEEA. The ends lost 5 bases at V and 2 bases at J; junction bases unmatched: 3. The CDR3 spells CASSPGQGAYNEQFF. Here the CDR3 DNA reads TGTGCCAGCAGCCCTGGACAGGGGGCCTACAATGAGCAGTTCTTC.

This clone was seen once. This chain connects TRBV13 to TRBJ2-7; 11 bases line up with TRBD1. CDR3 length: 15 amino acids. Trimming at V came to 2 bases and at J to 9 bases, leaving 9 bases not matched to a gene. CDR1 PRHDT and CDR2 FYEKMQ come from the germline V gene (reference sequence). The CDR3 loop reads CASSLRTGGLMVQYF. CDR3 coding DNA: TGTGCCAGCAGCTTACGGACAGGGGGCCTCATGGTGCAGTACTTC.

This clone was detected a few times. This chain links TRBV21-1 with TRBJ1-1; whether TRBD1, the table's D call, matches the DNA was not checked. TRBV21-1 is deemed a pseudogene. This CDR3 has 16 amino acids. The CDR3 region is CASSFQTGRRSTEAFF. Written as DNA, the CDR3 is TGTGCCAGCAGCTTTCAGACAGGGAGAAGATCCACTGAAGCTTTCTTT.

The chain carries TRBV27 and TRBJ2-7, with 11 bases aligning to TRBD1. CDR1 is MNHEY, CDR2 SMNVEV, per germline (reference sequence). Losses at the gene ends were 5 bases for V and 6 bases for J; bases not matched to a gene: 6. The CDR3 is 14 residues long. The CDR3 protein is CASSPGQGAGEQYF. The DNA for the CDR3 is TGTGCCAGCAGTCCCGGACAGGGGGCCGGCGAGCAGTACTTC.

The chain links TRBV3-1 (or the pseudogene TRBV3-2) to TRBJ2-7, with TRBD2 identical over 13 bases. This CDR3 has 17 amino acids. The germline CDR1 and CDR2 sequences are LGHDT and YNNKEL (reference sequence). Germline trimming cut 3 bases from V and 7 bases from J; bases unmatched to any gene: 12. In DNA form, the CDR3 reads TGTGCCAGCAGCCACGGACTAGCGGGGGCCCCCCGTCAGGAGCAGTACTTC. It yields the protein CASSHGLAGAPRQEQYF.

This clone was detected many times. The rearrangement joins TRBV7-3 to TRBJ1-5; D is ambiguous. Trimming removed 3 bases from V and 7 bases from J, with 10 bases in between. The CDR3 is made up of 13 amino acids. Germline V lookup: CDR1 SGHTA, CDR2 FQGTGA. The CDR3 loop is CASSFELGQPQHF. The CDR3 nucleotides read TGTGCCAGCAGCTTCGAGTTGGGCCAGCCCCAGCATTTT.

The chain is built from TRBV6-5 and TRBJ1-5; D might be TRBD1 (5 bases). Per the germline V gene, CDR1 is MNHEY and CDR2 is SVGAGI. This CDR3 has 15 residues. Trimming shortened V by 3 bases and J by 3 bases, and 12 bases separated the two germline ends. CDR3 residues: CASSYGQGTNQPQHF. In DNA form, the CDR3 reads TGTGCCAGCAGTTATGGTCAGGGAACCAATCAGCCCCAGCATTTT.